This TCR beta chain was sequenced during a study of blood T cells in healthy people across ages. A second PCR, run for roughly 7 to 11 cycles, used a sample-barcoded 5' primer plus a J-beta primer mix. MiXCR, run by TCRdb on the 5' RACE reads, gives a single entry per CDR3 protein. The sample records fewer than 800,000 distinct CDR3 sequences, roughly 25% being singletons. This clonotype was seen a few times. CDR1 and CDR2 (germline): SQVTM, ANQGSEA. This CDR3 spans 14 amino acids. Trimming pared 1 base from V and 5 bases from J, leaving 14 bases between. The sample also formed part of further work on T cells of mothers and their children.

This receptor was obtained from a boy younger than 18 in good health. The chain links TRBV29-1 to TRBJ1-1; TRBD1 might be the D (5 bases). The material sequenced was blood. The CDR3 DNA sequence: TGCAGCGTTGAAGGGGTCGGGGGAAATACTGAAGCTTTCTTT. It translates to CSVEGVGGNTEAFF.